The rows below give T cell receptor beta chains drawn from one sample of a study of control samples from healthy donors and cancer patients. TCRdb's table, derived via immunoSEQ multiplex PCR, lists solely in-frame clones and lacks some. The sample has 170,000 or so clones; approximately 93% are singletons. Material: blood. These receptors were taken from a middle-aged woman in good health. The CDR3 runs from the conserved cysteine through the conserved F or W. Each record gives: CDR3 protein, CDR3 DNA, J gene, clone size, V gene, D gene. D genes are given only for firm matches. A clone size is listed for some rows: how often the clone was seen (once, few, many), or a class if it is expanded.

CDR3aa: CASSLGDNRFRSLYF
CDR3nt: TGTGCCAGCAGCTTGGGGGACAACCGGTTTAGGTCCCTATATTTT
j_gene: TRBJ1-3
abundance: NA
v_gene: TRBV7-9
d_gene: NA

CDR3aa: CASSLDGQSAEAFF
CDR3nt: TGTGCCAGCAGCTTAGATGGGCAGTCGGCTGAAGCTTTCTTT
j_gene: TRBJ1-1
abundance: NA
v_gene: TRBV7-2
d_gene: NA

CDR3aa: CASSSPGGRGSPLHF
CDR3nt: TGTGCCAGCAGTTCTCCCGGGGGCAGAGGTTCACCCCTCCACTTT
j_gene: TRBJ1-6
abundance: NA
v_gene: TRBV27
d_gene: NA

CDR3aa: CASSPIQGNNSPLHF
CDR3nt: TGTGCCAGCAGTCCTATACAGGGAAATAATTCACCCCTCCACTTT
j_gene: TRBJ1-6
abundance: NA
v_gene: TRBV6-5
d_gene: NA

CDR3aa: CASSQDRDRGRTEAFF
CDR3nt: TGCGCCAGCAGCCAAGACCGGGACAGGGGGCGAACTGAAGCTTTCTTT
j_gene: TRBJ1-1
abundance: NA
v_gene: TRBV4-3
d_gene: TRBD1

CDR3aa: CASSLTQGAGGYTF
CDR3nt: TGCGCCAGCAGCTTAACACAGGGGGCGGGTGGCTACACCTTC
j_gene: TRBJ1-2
abundance: NA
v_gene: TRBV5-1
d_gene: TRBD1

CDR3aa: CASSPDRDGEQYF
CDR3nt: TGTGCCAGCAGTCCGGACAGGGACGGCGAGCAGTACTTC
j_gene: TRBJ2-7
abundance: NA
v_gene: TRBV12-3/TRBV12-4
d_gene: TRBD1

CDR3aa: CASSEPGGRNYGYTF
CDR3nt: TGCGCCAGCAGTGAGCCAGGGGGCCGTAACTATGGCTACACCTTC
j_gene: TRBJ1-2
abundance: NA
v_gene: TRBV10-2
d_gene: TRBD1

CDR3aa: CASSRLPATNEKLFF
CDR3nt: TGTGCCAGCAGCCGTCTCCCGGCAACTAATGAAAAACTGTTTTTT
j_gene: TRBJ1-4
abundance: NA
v_gene: TRBV7-2
d_gene: NA

CDR3aa: CASSQPTQGVATEAFF
CDR3nt: TGTGCCAGCAGTCAGCCAACTCAGGGAGTTGCGACTGAAGCTTTCTTT
j_gene: TRBJ1-1
abundance: NA
v_gene: TRBV6-6
d_gene: NA

CDR3aa: CASSLQREWNTDTQYF
CDR3nt: TGCGCCAGCAGCTTACAGCGGGAGTGGAACACAGATACGCAGTATTTT
j_gene: TRBJ2-3
abundance: NA
v_gene: TRBV5-1
d_gene: TRBD2

CDR3aa: CASSFSLDNEQFF
CDR3nt: TGTGCCAGCAGCTTCAGCCTCGATAATGAGCAGTTCTTC
j_gene: TRBJ2-1
abundance: NA
v_gene: TRBV7-2
d_gene: NA

CDR3aa: CASSLSRRNSPLHF
CDR3nt: TGTGCCAGCAGTTTAAGCCGGAGAAATTCACCCCTCCACTTT
j_gene: TRBJ1-6
abundance: NA
v_gene: TRBV28
d_gene: NA

CDR3aa: CASSGEEGIGGNQPQHF
CDR3nt: TGTGCCAGCAGTGGTGAGGAGGGAATTGGGGGCAATCAGCCCCAGCATTTT
j_gene: TRBJ1-5
abundance: once
v_gene: TRBV25-1
d_gene: NA

CDR3aa: CASTISGTGGIHQPQHF
CDR3nt: TGTGCCAGTACCATTTCCGGGACAGGGGGGATACATCAGCCCCAGCATTTT
j_gene: TRBJ1-5
abundance: once
v_gene: TRBV19
d_gene: TRBD1

CDR3aa: CASSSGDTQYF
CDR3nt: TGTGCCAGCAGTTCGGGAGATACGCAGTATTTT
j_gene: TRBJ2-3
abundance: NA
v_gene: TRBV6-5
d_gene: NA

CDR3aa: CASSLGASGGAGSYNEQFF
CDR3nt: TGCGCCAGCAGCTTGGGTGCTAGCGGGGGGGCCGGGTCCTACAATGAGCAGTTCTTC
j_gene: TRBJ2-1
abundance: NA
v_gene: TRBV5-1
d_gene: TRBD2

CDR3aa: CASSYEGQPGEKLFF
CDR3nt: TGTGCCAGCAGTTACGAGGGACAGCCAGGCGAAAAACTGTTTTTT
j_gene: TRBJ1-4
abundance: NA
v_gene: TRBV6-6
d_gene: TRBD1

CDR3aa: CASSRTGGNEKLFF
CDR3nt: TGTGCCAGCAGCCGAACAGGGGGTAATGAAAAACTGTTTTTT
j_gene: TRBJ1-4
abundance: NA
v_gene: TRBV6-5
d_gene: TRBD1

CDR3aa: CASSFSSLGQPQHF
CDR3nt: TGTGCCAGCAGTTTTTCTTCCCTAGGACAGCCCCAGCATTTT
j_gene: TRBJ1-5
abundance: few
v_gene: TRBV27
d_gene: NA

CDR3aa: CASSIGGKGPVYF
CDR3nt: TGTGCCAGCAGCATTGGGGGAAAGGGTCCGGTCTATTTT
j_gene: TRBJ1-3
abundance: NA
v_gene: TRBV27
d_gene: NA

CDR3aa: CASSSRDKRANVLTF
CDR3nt: TGTGCCAGCAGCTCCCGGGACAAAAGGGCCAACGTCCTGACTTTC
j_gene: TRBJ2-6
abundance: NA
v_gene: TRBV7-6
d_gene: NA

CDR3aa: CATSRGGTQYF
CDR3nt: TGTGCCACCAGCAGAGGGGGGACCCAGTACTTC
j_gene: TRBJ2-5
abundance: few
v_gene: TRBV15
d_gene: NA

CDR3aa: CASSLGDRTNYGYTF
CDR3nt: TGTGCCAGCAGTTTAGGGGACAGGACCAACTATGGCTACACCTTC
j_gene: TRBJ1-2
abundance: NA
v_gene: TRBV28
d_gene: TRBD1

CDR3aa: CASSIEMNTEAFF
CDR3nt: TGTGCCAGCTCAATAGAAATGAACACTGAAGCTTTCTTT
j_gene: TRBJ1-1
abundance: NA
v_gene: TRBV18
d_gene: NA

CDR3aa: CASSLSDSSRHEQYF
CDR3nt: TGTGCCAGCAGTTTATCTGACAGCTCAAGGCACGAGCAGTACTTC
j_gene: TRBJ2-7
abundance: NA
v_gene: TRBV27
d_gene: NA

CDR3aa: CSVGTVRSYEQYF
CDR3nt: TGCAGCGTTGGGACAGTTCGATCCTACGAGCAGTACTTC
j_gene: TRBJ2-7
abundance: NA
v_gene: TRBV29-1
d_gene: NA

CDR3aa: CATSSRDRYSPLHF
CDR3nt: TGTGCCACCAGCAGTCGGGACAGATATTCACCCCTCCACTTT
j_gene: TRBJ1-6
abundance: NA
v_gene: TRBV15
d_gene: TRBD1

CDR3aa: CAWSLTETQYF
CDR3nt: TGTGCCTGGAGTTTGACAGAGACCCAGTACTTC
j_gene: TRBJ2-5
abundance: NA
v_gene: TRBV30
d_gene: NA